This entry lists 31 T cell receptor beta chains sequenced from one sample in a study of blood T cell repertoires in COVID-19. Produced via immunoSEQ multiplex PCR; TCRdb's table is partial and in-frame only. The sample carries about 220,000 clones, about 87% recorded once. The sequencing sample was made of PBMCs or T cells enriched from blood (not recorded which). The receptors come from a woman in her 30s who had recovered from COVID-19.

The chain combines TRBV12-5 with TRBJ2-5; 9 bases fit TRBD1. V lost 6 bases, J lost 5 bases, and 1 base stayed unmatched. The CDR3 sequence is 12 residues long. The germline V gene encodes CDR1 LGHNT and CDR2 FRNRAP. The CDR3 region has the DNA TGTGCTAGTGGACAGGGGGCTGAGACCCAGTACTTC. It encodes CASGQGAETQYF.

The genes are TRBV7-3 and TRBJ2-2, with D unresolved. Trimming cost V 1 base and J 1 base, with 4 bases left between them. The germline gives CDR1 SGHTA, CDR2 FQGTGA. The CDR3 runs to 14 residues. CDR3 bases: TGTGCCAGCAGCTTAAACAGGAACACCGGGGAGCTGTTTTTT. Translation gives CASSLNRNTGELFF.

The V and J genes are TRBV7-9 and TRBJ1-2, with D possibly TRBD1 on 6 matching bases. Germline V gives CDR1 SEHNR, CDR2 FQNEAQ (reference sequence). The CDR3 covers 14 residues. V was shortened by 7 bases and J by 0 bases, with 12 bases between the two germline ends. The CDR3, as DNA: TGTGCCAGCACCTCAGGGGCCGCTAACTATGGCTACACCTTC. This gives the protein CASTSGAANYGYTF.

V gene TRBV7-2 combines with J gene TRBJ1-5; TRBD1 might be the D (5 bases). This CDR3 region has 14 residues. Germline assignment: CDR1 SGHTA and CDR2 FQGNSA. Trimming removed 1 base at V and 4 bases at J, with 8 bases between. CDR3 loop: CASSLGQGNQPQHF. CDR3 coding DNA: TGTGCCAGCAGCTTAGGCCAGGGAAATCAGCCCCAGCATTTT.

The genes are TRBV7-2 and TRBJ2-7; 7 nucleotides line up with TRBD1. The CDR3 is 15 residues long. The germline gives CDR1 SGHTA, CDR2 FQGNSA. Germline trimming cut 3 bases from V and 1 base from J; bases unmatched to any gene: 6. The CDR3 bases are TGTGCCAGCAGCTTTACAGGGGTCCCTTCCTACGAGCAGTACTTC. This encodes CASSFTGVPSYEQYF.

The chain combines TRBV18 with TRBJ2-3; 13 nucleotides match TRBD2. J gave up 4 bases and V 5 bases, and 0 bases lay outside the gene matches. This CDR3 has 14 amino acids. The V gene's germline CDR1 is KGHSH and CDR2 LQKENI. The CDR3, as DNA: TGTGCCAGCTCAACTAGCGGGGGGGCAGATACGCAGTATTTT. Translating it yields CASSTSGGADTQYF.

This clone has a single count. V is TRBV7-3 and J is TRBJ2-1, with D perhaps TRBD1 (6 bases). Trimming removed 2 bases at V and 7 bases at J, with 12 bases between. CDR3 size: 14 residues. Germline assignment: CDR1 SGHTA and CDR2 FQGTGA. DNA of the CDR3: TGTGCCAGCAGCTTAGCCTACGGGACAAATGAGCAGTTCTTC. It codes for CASSLAYGTNEQFF.

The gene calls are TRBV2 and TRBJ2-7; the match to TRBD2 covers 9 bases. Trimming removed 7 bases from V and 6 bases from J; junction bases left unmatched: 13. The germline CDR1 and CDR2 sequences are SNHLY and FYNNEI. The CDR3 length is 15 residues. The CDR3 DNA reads TGTGCCAGCATGGGCTGGGTAGCGGGGGCTGGCGAGCAGTACTTC. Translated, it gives CASMGWVAGAGEQYF.

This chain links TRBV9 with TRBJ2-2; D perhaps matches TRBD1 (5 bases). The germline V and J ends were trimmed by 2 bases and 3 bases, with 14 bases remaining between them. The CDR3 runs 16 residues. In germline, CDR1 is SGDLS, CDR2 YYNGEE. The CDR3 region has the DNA TGTGCCAGCAGCGTCCAGGGCCGACGAGACACCGGGGAGCTGTTTTTT. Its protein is CASSVQGRRDTGELFF. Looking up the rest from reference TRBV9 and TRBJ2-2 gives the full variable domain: DSGVTQTPKHLITATGQRVTLRCSPRSGDLSVYWYQQSLDQGLQFLIQYYNGEERAKGNILERFSAQQFPDLHSELNLSSLELGDSALYFCASSVQGRRDTGELFFGEGSRLTVL.

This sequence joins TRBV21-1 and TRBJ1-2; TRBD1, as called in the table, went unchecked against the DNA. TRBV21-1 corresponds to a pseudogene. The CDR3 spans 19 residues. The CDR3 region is CASSKTGPLKLMMAKGYTF. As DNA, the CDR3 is TGTGCCAGCAGCAAAACAGGCCCGCTAAAACTTATGATGGCTAAAGGCTACACCTTC.

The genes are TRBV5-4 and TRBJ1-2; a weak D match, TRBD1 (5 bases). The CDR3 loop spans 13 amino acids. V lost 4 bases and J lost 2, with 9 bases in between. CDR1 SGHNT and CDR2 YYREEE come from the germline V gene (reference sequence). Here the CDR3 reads CASSPGPNYGYTF. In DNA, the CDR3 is TGTGCCAGCAGCCCAGGGCCCAACTATGGCTACACCTTC.

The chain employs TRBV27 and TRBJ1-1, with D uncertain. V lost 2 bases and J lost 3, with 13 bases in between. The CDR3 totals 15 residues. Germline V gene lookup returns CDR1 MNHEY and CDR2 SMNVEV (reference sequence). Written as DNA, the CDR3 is TGTGCCAGCAGTTTACCCACCGCACGGGACACTGAAGCTTTCTTT. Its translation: CASSLPTARDTEAFF.

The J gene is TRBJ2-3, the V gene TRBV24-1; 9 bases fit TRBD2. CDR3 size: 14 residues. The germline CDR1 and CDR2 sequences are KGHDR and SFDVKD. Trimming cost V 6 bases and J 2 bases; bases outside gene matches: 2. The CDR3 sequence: CATSLAGDTDTQYF. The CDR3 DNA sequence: TGTGCCACCAGTTTAGCGGGGGACACAGATACGCAGTATTTT.

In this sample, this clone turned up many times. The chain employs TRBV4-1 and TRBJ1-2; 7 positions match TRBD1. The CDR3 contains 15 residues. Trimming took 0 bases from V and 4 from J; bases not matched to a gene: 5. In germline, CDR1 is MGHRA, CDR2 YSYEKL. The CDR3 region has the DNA TGCGCCAGCAGCCAAGAGGGACAGCACACCTATGGCTACACCTTC. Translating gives CASSQEGQHTYGYTF.

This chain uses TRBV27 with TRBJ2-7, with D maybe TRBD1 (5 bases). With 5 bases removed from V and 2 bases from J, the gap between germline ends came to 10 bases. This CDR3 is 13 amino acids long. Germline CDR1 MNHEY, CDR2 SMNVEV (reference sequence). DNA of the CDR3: TGTGCCAGCAGTCTCGCAGGGACCTACGAGCAGTACTTC. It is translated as CASSLAGTYEQYF.

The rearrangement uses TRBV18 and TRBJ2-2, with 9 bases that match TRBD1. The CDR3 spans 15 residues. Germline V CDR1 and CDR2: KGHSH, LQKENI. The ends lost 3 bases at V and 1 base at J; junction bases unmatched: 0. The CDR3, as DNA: TGTGCCAGCTCACCGACAGGGGGGAACACCGGGGAGCTGTTTTTT. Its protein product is CASSPTGGNTGELFF.

The chain's CDR3 is CASSSHRPYGYTF. The CDR3 region has the DNA TGTGCCAGCAGTTCACACAGACCCTATGGCTACACCTTC. This sequence joins TRBV6-5 and TRBJ1-2; unclear D gene. V was pared by 4 bases and J by 4 bases, with 10 bases between. The CDR3 spans 13 residues. The V gene's germline CDR1 is MNHEY and CDR2 SVGAGI.

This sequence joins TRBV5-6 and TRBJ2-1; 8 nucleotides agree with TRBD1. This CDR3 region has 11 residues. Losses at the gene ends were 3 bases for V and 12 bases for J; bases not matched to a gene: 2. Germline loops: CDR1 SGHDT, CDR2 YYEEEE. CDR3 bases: TGTGCCAGCAGCTCTACAGGGGGGCAGTTCTTC. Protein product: CASSSTGGQFF.

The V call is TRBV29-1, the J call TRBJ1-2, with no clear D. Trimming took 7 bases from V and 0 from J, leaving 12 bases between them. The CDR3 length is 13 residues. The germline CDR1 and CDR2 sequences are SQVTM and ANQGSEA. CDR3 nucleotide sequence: TGCAGCGCCACCGGGTCGTCTAACTATGGCTACACCTTC. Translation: CSATGSSNYGYTF.

The CDR3 region is CASRSRTGRMNTEAFF. In nucleotides, the CDR3 is TGTGCCAGCCGGAGCCGGACAGGGAGGATGAACACTGAAGCTTTCTTT. The gene calls are TRBV19 and TRBJ1-1, with TRBD1 matching over 8 bases. The germline gives CDR1 LNHDA, CDR2 SQIVND (reference sequence). V was pared by 9 bases and J by 0 bases, with 12 bases of the junction left unmatched. This CDR3 is 16 amino acids long.

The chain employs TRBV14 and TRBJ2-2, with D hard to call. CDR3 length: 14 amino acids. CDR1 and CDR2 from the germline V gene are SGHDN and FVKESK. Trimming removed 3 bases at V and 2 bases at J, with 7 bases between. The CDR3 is CASSHDTNTGELFF. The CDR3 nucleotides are TGTGCCAGCAGCCATGACACCAACACCGGGGAGCTGTTTTTT.

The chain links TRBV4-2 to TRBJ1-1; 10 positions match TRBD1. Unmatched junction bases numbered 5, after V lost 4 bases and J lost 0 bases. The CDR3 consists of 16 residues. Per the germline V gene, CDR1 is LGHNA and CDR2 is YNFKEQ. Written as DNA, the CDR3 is TGTGCCAGCAGCCCCCGGGACAGGGGAATGAACACTGAAGCTTTCTTT. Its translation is CASSPRDRGMNTEAFF.

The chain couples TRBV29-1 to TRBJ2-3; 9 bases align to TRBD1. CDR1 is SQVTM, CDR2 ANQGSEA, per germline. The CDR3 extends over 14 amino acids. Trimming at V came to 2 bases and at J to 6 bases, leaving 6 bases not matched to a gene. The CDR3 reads CSVEYRTGEDTQYF. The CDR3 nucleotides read TGCAGCGTTGAATACAGGACAGGGGAGGATACGCAGTATTTT.

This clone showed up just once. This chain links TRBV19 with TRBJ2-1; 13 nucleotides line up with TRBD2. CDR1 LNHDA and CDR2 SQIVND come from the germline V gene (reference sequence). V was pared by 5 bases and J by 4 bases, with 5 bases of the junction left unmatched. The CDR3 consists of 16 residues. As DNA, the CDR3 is TGTGCCAGTAGTCTCGGGACTAGCGGGGCTTACAATGAGCAGTTCTTC. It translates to CASSLGTSGAYNEQFF.

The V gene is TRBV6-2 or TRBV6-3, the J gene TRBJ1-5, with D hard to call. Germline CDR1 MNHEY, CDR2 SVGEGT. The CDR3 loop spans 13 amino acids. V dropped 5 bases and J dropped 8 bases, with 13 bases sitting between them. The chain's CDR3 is CASSPQMSEPQHF. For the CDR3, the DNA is TGTGCCAGCAGTCCACAGATGAGTGAGCCCCAGCATTTT.

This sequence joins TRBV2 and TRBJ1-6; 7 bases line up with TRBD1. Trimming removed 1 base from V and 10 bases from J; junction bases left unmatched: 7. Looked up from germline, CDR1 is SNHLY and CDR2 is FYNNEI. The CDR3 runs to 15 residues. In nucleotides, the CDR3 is TGTGCCAGCAGTGAAGGCAGGGGGAAGGGATCACCCCTCCACTTT. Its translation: CASSEGRGKGSPLHF.

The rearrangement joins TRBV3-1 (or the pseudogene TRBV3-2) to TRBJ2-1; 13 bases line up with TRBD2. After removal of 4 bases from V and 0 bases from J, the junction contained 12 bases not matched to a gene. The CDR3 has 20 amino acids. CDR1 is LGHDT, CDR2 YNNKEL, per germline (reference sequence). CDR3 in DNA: TGTGCCAGCAGCCCTAGACGACTAGCGGGGGGCCGGAGCTCCTACAATGAGCAGTTCTTC. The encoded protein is CASSPRRLAGGRSSYNEQFF.

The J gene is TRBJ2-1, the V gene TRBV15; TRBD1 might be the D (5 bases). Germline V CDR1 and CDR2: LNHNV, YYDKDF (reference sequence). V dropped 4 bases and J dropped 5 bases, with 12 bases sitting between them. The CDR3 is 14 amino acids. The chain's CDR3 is CATSKIRQHNEQFF. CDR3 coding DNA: TGTGCCACCAGCAAAATACGACAGCACAATGAGCAGTTCTTC.

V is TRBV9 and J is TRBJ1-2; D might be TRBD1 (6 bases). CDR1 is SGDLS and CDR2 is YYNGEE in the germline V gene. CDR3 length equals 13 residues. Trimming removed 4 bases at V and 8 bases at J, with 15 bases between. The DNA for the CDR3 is TGTGCCAGCAGCACCGGACAGCAACACGGCTACACCTTC. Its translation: CASSTGQQHGYTF.

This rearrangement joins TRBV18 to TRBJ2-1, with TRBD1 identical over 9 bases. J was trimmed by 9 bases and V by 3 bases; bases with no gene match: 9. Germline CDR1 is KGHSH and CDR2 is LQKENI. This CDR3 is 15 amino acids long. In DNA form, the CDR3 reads TGTGCCAGCTCACCTCCCGGGACAGGGTTCAGTGAGCAGTTCTTC. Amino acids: CASSPPGTGFSEQFF.

The CDR3 loop reads CASSPSGGAGNEQFF. CDR3 DNA: TGTGCCAGCAGCCCTAGCGGGGGGGCCGGCAATGAGCAGTTCTTC. The rearrangement joins TRBV9 to TRBJ2-1; 12 positions agree with TRBD2. There are 15 residues in the CDR3. Germline lookup yields CDR1 SGDLS and CDR2 YYNGEE. V lost 4 bases and J lost 6; bases outside the gene matches: 5.